This T cell receptor beta chain was documented in a study of Ad26.COV2.S vaccination and SARS-CoV-2 variants. As to this clone: Antigen specificity is unknown.

Regarding the study as a whole: Reports say spike-specific CD8+ and CD4+ T cell responses covered substantial breadth after vaccination.

Clones were read by immunoSEQ multiplex PCR, and TCRdb kept only the in-frame ones, dropping some. In the table there are about 450,000 clones, nearly 90% of which are singletons. The treatment here: around 19 received Ad26.COV2.S at low or high dose, single or two shots; roughly five received placebo; per-sample allocation not given. Sample collection was performed on day 63 after the first vaccine or placebo injection. Donation was by an adult aged 18-55 years who was in Boston. This sample comprised peripheral blood, obtained in a trial of Ad26.COV2.S vaccine versus placebo. The clonotype comes from a person between 18 and 59 years old who received the Ad26.COV2.S COVID-19 vaccine or a placebo.

CDR3 bases: TGTGCCAGCAGCGACCGGCGGGAATTTGGCTCTGGAAACACCATATATTTT. Protein product: CASSDRREFGSGNTIYF. This chain joins TRBV5-8 and TRBJ1-3; no clear D. The CDR3 contains 17 residues. V was pared by 4 bases and J by 0 bases, with 17 bases between. The germline V gene encodes CDR1 SGHTS and CDR2 YDEGEE.